This TCR beta chain appears in the sequencing data of a study of CD8+ T cells in alopecia areata (dated by TCRdb to 2017 to 2018). About the study as a whole: The treated patients took part in an open-label pilot trial in which moderate-to-severe alopecia areata was treated with oral tofacitinib at 5 to 10 mg twice daily. Tofacitinib was given for 6 to 18 months, followed by 6 months of follow-up off drug to assess delayed response and recurrence. In both human patients and the C3H/HeJ mouse model, the study applied high-throughput TCRbeta sequencing to look at T cell clonal expansion in alopecia areata. Human TCRbeta sequencing covered scalp tissue and sorted CD4+ and CD8+ peripheral blood T cells from patchy and totalis/universalis alopecia areata patients and healthy controls. Biopsies were taken from tofacitinib-treated patients at baseline and at 4 and 24 weeks of treatment, and a later scalp biopsy was taken in several of the tofacitinib-treated patients. Scalp clonality was compared across normal scalp (n=4), patchy alopecia areata scalp (n=8), and alopecia totalis/universalis scalp (n=8). The RNA source kit depended on sample type: the PAXgene miRNA kit for fixed scalp, the miRNeasy kit for PBMCs, and the RNeasy kit for mouse skin. TCRbeta CDR3 regions were amplified by immunoSEQ multiplex PCR with 35 Vbeta forward and 13 Jbeta reverse primers.

For this clone: What antigen it recognizes has not been identified. The sample holds no much larger clone one base away, and base qualities are not on file.

The meaning of the sample's time point label: baseline before oral tofacitinib. Lesional scalp punch biopsies and peripheral blood were obtained from alopecia areata patients. PBMCs were isolated by density centrifugation and stained for CD3, CD4 and CD8, and CD4+ and CD8+ T cells were sorted on a FACSAria. General conclusions and limits of the study: Unlike mouse skin, where gammadelta T cells dominate, normal human skin contains resident alphabeta T cells that get sequenced too, which complicates analysis of the scalp TCR repertoire. Compared with normal scalp, lesional scalp, particularly in alopecia totalis/universalis, had higher clonality and more expanded CD8+ clones, which suggests antigenic drive. TCR sequences shared between patients were less clear than in mice, possibly partly because of HLA diversity in the patient population.

The CDR1 and CDR2 encoded by the germline V gene are MNHEY and SVGAGI. Including cysteine and phenylalanine, the CDR3 has 12 amino acids. Only the CDR3 DNA is retained, 36 bases long and in frame from the first base. V is reduced by 7 bases and J by 8 bases, leaving a spacing of 14 bases between them. Library method: the immunoSEQ multiplex PCR assay. RNA was extracted from all samples and reverse transcribed into cDNA, which served as template for TCR sequencing. SuperScript III was used to make first-strand cDNA, primed with a 2:1 mix of oligo-dT and random hexamers. A synthetic immune receptor repertoire was used to measure amplification bias, and any remaining bias was corrected computationally. On the authors' methods: Raw reads were preprocessed to remove errors, and CDR3 was defined according to IMGT conventions as the region from the conserved cysteine to phenylalanine. To get clonality, Shannon entropy was normalized by log2 of the number of productive unique TCRs and the result was subtracted from 1. Scalp TCRbeta sequences were cross-referenced with sorted blood CD4 and CD8 repertoires so that the CD4 or CD8 identity of scalp clones could be inferred. In its TCRdb copy, this immuneACCESS table keeps in-frame sequences only and misses some clones. Where compared with another copy, unresolved V genes explain less than half of these, and the others have no known cause. That table supplies the V and J calls and clone size; D and trimming were determined from the DNA. For this sample the table gives 150,000 to 200,000 clones, of which over 50% were detected only once. Of the sample, approximately 15% falls within the top ten clones.

This sample comprised CD4+ T cells sorted from blood, obtained at week 0. The clonotype originates from a human donor with alopecia areata. The V and J segments used are TRBV6-5 and TRBJ1-2; the D gene is perhaps TRBD1, on 6 matching bases. CDR3 reads: CASTRGRRGYTF. In nucleotides, the sequence is TGTGCCAGCACCCGGGGGCGACGGGGCTACACCTTC.